This TCR beta chain is drawn from a study of T-cell memory formation after mild COVID-19. The CDR3 is 16 amino acids. The germline gives CDR1 LGHDT, CDR2 YNNKEL (reference sequence). V was trimmed by 1 base and J by 5 bases, leaving 17 bases between them. Using constant-segment primers, 5'RACE produced TCR alpha and TCR beta cDNA libraries carrying sample barcodes and UMIs. TCRdb analysed the 5' RACE reads with MiXCR anew, one entry per CDR3 protein. The sample records fewer than 150,000 distinct CDR3 sequences, approximately 5.9% being singletons. In this sample, this clonotype turned up a few times. No antigen is known for it. Notes on the study in general: Pre-infection memory harbored some responding clones, suggesting cross-reactive memory joined. A balance of CD4 and CD8 characterized clones contracting day 15 to 85, whereas later expanders leaned CD4+. CD8+ contracting clones occupied EMRA, while CD4+ ones occupied mainly CM and EM.

J is TRBJ2-5 and V is TRBV3-1; tentatively, D is TRBD1 (5 bases). Sequenced sample: PBMCs or a T cell subset sorted from them (not recorded which). The receptor was derived from an adult woman who had mild COVID-19 (a few samples of this study predate the infection). Cell type and time point are not known. CDR3 sequence reads: CASSQAAMGRVETQYF. The DNA of the CDR3 is TGTGCCAGCAGCCAAGCCGCGATGGGGCGCGTTGAGACCCAGTACTTC.